The T cell receptor beta chain described here comes from a study of beta chain features in type 1 diabetes. The authors took one heparinised blood draw, averaging approximately 120 mL, from each donor. CD4+ naive, central memory, regulatory and stem cell-like memory cells were sorted via CD45RO/CCR7/CD25/CD127/CD95/CD27. Study-wide findings and caveats: Moderately but significantly shorter TCRB CDR3s were found in Type 1 diabetes patients in all four CD4+ subsets. Researchers could not determine here whether HLA type influences TCRB rearrangement.

The V and J ends lost 1 base and 7 bases, in that order; junction bases with no gene match: 3. From germline, CDR1 is MNHNS and CDR2 SASEGT. The CDR3 is 14 residues long. The authors reverse transcribed all of the isolated RNA, so sequencing captured expressed TCRB transcripts. Libraries were prepared by immunoSEQ multiplex PCR; TCRdb keeps only in-frame clonotypes and omits some of them. The sample yields 600,000 to 750,000 clones, approximately 13% seen once. Points on this clone: The antigen is not known.

V and J are TRBV6-1 and TRBJ1-2; 10 bases are a match to TRBD1. Source material: naive CD4+ T cells from blood. The clonotype comes from a man aged 25 to 40 with type 1 diabetes. The CDR3 coding sequence is TGTGCCAGCAGTGAAGACAGGACAGGGGGTGGCTACACCTTC. This encodes CASSEDRTGGGYTF.